These 13 T cell receptor beta chains were all obtained from the same sample, sequenced in a study of shared clonotypes between healthy human individuals. Assay used: immunoSEQ multiplex PCR; TCRdb lists only in-frame clones, some missing. Here the sample spans 400,000 or so clones, about 97% being singletons. Input material: memory CD8+ T cells sorted from blood. Subset: CD45RO+ cells pooled with CCR7-negative TemRA cells. Receptors originate from a man aged 25-40 years in good health.

This chain links TRBV7-8 with TRBJ2-2, with D unclear. With 4 bases removed from V and 8 bases from J, the gap between germline ends came to 5 bases. From germline, CDR1 is SGHVS and CDR2 FQNEAQ. This CDR3 spans 11 amino acids. CDR3 loop: CASSSIGELFF. The CDR3 DNA follows: TGTGCCAGCAGCTCCATAGGGGAGCTGTTTTTT.

CDR3 residues: CASSEAKGFGNQPQHF. In DNA form, the CDR3 reads TGTGCCAGCAGTGAAGCAAAGGGGTTCGGCAATCAGCCCCAGCATTTT. The rearrangement links TRBV6-1 to TRBJ1-5, with a possible D match to TRBD1 (5 bases). Germline V gene sequence: CDR1 MNHNS, CDR2 SASEGT. This CDR3 has 16 amino acids. The V end lost 0 bases, the J end lost 2 bases, and 11 bases lay between the germline ends.

The rearrangement links TRBV11-3 to TRBJ2-7; the match to TRBD2 covers 8 bases. V shed 3 bases and J 5 bases; nucleotides not matched to a gene: 9. Germline assignment: CDR1 SGHNT and CDR2 YENEEA. The length of the CDR3 is 15 residues. CDR3: CASSLRGEREHEQYF. DNA for the CDR3: TGTGCCAGCAGCTTGAGGGGCGAGCGGGAGCACGAGCAGTACTTC.

This chain links TRBV9 with TRBJ2-7, with D unresolved. Germline CDR1 and CDR2: SGDLS and YYNGEE. With 1 base removed from V and 1 base from J, the gap between germline ends came to 9 bases. This CDR3 is built from 14 residues. As DNA, the CDR3 is TGTGCCAGCAGCGTAAACACCTATTCCTACGAGCAGTACTTC. Amino acid sequence: CASSVNTYSYEQYF.

This chain joins TRBV7-9 and TRBJ1-1; tentative D call: TRBD1 (5 bases). V dropped 5 bases and J dropped 5 bases, with 12 bases sitting between them. This CDR3 comprises 13 residues. Germline V gives CDR1 SEHNR, CDR2 FQNEAQ (reference sequence). CDR3 DNA: TGTGCCAGCAGCGTAGGGGCTGGGACTGAAGCTTTCTTT. Amino acid sequence: CASSVGAGTEAFF. The full variable domain, in which reference TRBV7-9 and TRBJ1-1 provide the parts outside the CDR3, is DTGVSQNPRHKITKRGQNVTFRCDPISEHNRLYWYRQTLGQGPEFLTYFQNEAQLEKSRLLSDRFSAERPKGSFSTLEIQRTEQGDSAMYLCASSVGAGTEAFFGQGTRLTVV.

V and J are TRBV9 and TRBJ2-1; D not resolved. Trimming shortened V by 0 bases and J by 5 bases, and 0 bases separated the two germline ends. CDR1 is SGDLS and CDR2 is YYNGEE in the germline V gene. The CDR3 runs to 11 residues. CDR3 DNA: TGTGCCAGCAGCGTAGACAATGAGCAGTTCTTC. This gives the protein CASSVDNEQFF.

V and J are TRBV9 and TRBJ2-5; D is possibly TRBD1 (5 bases). The V gene's germline CDR1 is SGDLS and CDR2 YYNGEE. V was pared by 1 base and J by 2 bases, with 12 bases between. The CDR3 is made up of 15 amino acids. DNA for the CDR3: TGTGCCAGCAGCGTACAGGCAGGGATACAAGAGACCCAGTACTTC. Amino acid sequence: CASSVQAGIQETQYF.

J is TRBJ2-7 and V is TRBV28; no reliable D call. The CDR3 totals 14 residues. The germline CDR1 and CDR2 sequences are MDHEN and SYDVKM. Trimming pared 5 bases from V and 0 bases from J, leaving 11 bases between. CDR3 DNA sequence: TGTGCCAGCAGTCCCCTGCCTAGCTCCTACGAGCAGTACTTC. This codes for CASSPLPSSYEQYF.

CDR3 in amino acids: CASSLEGRANYGYTF. In DNA, the CDR3 is TGTGCCAGCAGCTTGGAGGGCAGGGCGAACTATGGCTACACCTTC. The chain joins TRBV5-4 to TRBJ1-2; the D gene is possibly TRBD1 (5 bases). Trimming pared 0 bases from V and 2 bases from J, leaving 11 bases between. This CDR3 is 15 amino acids long. Germline V CDR1 and CDR2: SGHNT, YYREEE (reference sequence).

This rearrangement joins TRBV18 to TRBJ2-1, with 9 bases fitting TRBD1. The trim removed 1 base at V and 7 bases at J, leaving 11 bases unmatched. The CDR3 extends over 17 amino acids. Germline CDR1 KGHSH, CDR2 LQKENI. The CDR3 DNA follows: TGTGCCAGCTCACCACGGGTCCCGGGACAGGGTAGGAATGAGCAGTTCTTC. It is translated as CASSPRVPGQGRNEQFF.

This chain links TRBV10-3 with TRBJ2-4; D possibly corresponds to TRBD2 (6 bases). V shed 3 bases and J shed 1 base, with 10 bases lying between them. This CDR3 is built from 15 residues. CDR1 and CDR2 from the germline V gene are ENHRY and SYGVKD. In DNA form, the CDR3 reads TGTGCCATCAGTGATAGCGGAGGGGCCAAAAACATTCAGTACTTC. The encoded protein is CAISDSGGAKNIQYF.

The V call is TRBV28, the J call TRBJ2-3; 8 nucleotides match TRBD2. J lost 2 bases, V lost 4 bases, and 14 bases had no gene match. CDR3 length: 18 residues. Germline loops: CDR1 MDHEN, CDR2 SYDVKM. In DNA, the CDR3 is TGTGCCAGCAGTTCAAGACTAGCGTCGGGCCCATTCACAGATACGCAGTATTTT. This sequence encodes CASSSRLASGPFTDTQYF.

This clone showed up just once. The rearrangement links TRBV11-1 to TRBJ2-1; TRBD2 is a possible D gene (6 bases). V shed 5 bases and J shed 0 bases, with 11 bases lying between them. CDR3 length: 15 residues. Germline V gene sequence: CDR1 SGHAT, CDR2 FQDESV (reference sequence). CDR3 DNA sequence: TGTGCCAGCAGCCCAGACGGGAGCTCCTACAATGAGCAGTTCTTC. This encodes CASSPDGSSYNEQFF.